This TCR beta chain was captured in a study of cytomegalovirus exposure and HLA in healthy donors. About this clone: Antigen specificity is unknown.

Study-level results: Reported performance of the classifier showed diagnosis of cytomegalovirus status with high specificity and sensitivity. Across all donors, roughly uniform sequencing depth was an assumption of the presence/absence analyses. Later analysis suggested most CMV-associated TCR beta chains were HLA-restricted.

Likely unrecorded immune exposures existed in these nominally healthy donors. Per the germline V gene, CDR1 is MNHEY and CDR2 is SVGAGI. V lost 4 bases and J 8 bases, leaving 12 bases between the germline ends. The CDR3 extends over 13 amino acids. Vbeta (60) and Jbeta (13) primers were used in the PCR. Assay used: immunoSEQ multiplex PCR; TCRdb lists only in-frame clones, some missing. The sample holds around 70,000 clones. This sequence joins TRBV6-5 and TRBJ2-1, with D unclear. The TCR comes from a boy aged 5-17 years in good health and CMV-seronegative. The sample was PBMCs. CDR3 region: CASSSYSVYEQFF. The CDR3 coding sequence is TGTGCCAGCAGTTCCTATTCGGTCTATGAGCAGTTCTTC.